These 26 T cell receptor beta chains originate from one sample sequenced in a study of graft-versus-host responses after intestinal transplantation. TCRdb's copy holds only in-frame clones and misses some; the assay was immunoSEQ multiplex PCR. The table records over 65,000 clones, 92% of them present only once. The material was PBMCs, obtained 98 days after intestinal transplantation. These TCRs come from a human patient who received an intestinal transplant, so some T cells may come from the graft donor.

V gene TRBV6-1 combines with J gene TRBJ2-7; 10 positions agree with TRBD2. Germline assignment: CDR1 MNHNS and CDR2 SASEGT. Germline trimming cut 4 bases from V and 4 bases from J; bases unmatched to any gene: 10. The CDR3 totals 16 residues. The CDR3 nucleotides read TGTGCCAGCAGTGTCTCTAGCGGGGGATGGGGTTACGAGCAGTACTTC. Its protein product is CASSVSSGGWGYEQYF.

The chain couples TRBV5-1 to TRBJ2-1; TRBD1 matches 8 bases. Germline assignment: CDR1 SGHRS and CDR2 YFSETQ. There are 14 residues in the CDR3. The V gene end was trimmed by 3 bases and the J gene end by 5 bases; junction bases not matched to a gene: 4. This chain's CDR3 is CASSYRTGNNEQFF. The DNA for the CDR3 is TGCGCCAGCAGCTACCGGACAGGGAACAATGAGCAGTTCTTC.

The V and J genes are TRBV7-9 and TRBJ1-2; 8 nucleotides line up with TRBD1. Germline V CDR1 and CDR2: SEHNR, FQNEAQ (reference sequence). V shed 4 bases, J shed 0 bases, and the junction held 10 bases outside the gene matches. CDR3 length equals 17 residues. CDR3 loop: CASSSLYRDRPNYGYTF. The DNA of the CDR3 is TGTGCCAGCAGCTCTCTTTACCGGGACAGGCCTAACTATGGCTACACCTTC.

The chain has TRBV5-4 and TRBJ2-7; D might be TRBD1 or TRBD2, each matching 5 bases. V lost 0 bases and J lost 4, with 11 bases in between. Germline V CDR1 and CDR2: SGHNT, YYREEE (reference sequence). The CDR3 length is 14 residues. For the CDR3, the DNA is TGTGCCAGCAGCTTGGATTTGGGGGAGTACGAGCAGTACTTC. Translation: CASSLDLGEYEQYF.

CDR3 region: CASSVGSGGPLDTQYF. The DNA for the CDR3 is TGTGCCAGCAGCGTGGGATCGGGAGGGCCTTTAGATACGCAGTATTTT. This chain uses TRBV9 with TRBJ2-3; 8 bases map to TRBD2. Germline values: CDR1 SGDLS, CDR2 YYNGEE. The CDR3 contains 16 residues. V was clipped by 2 bases and J by 5 bases; unmatched bases: 10.

This chain links TRBV5-5 with TRBJ2-1; no reliable D call. From germline, CDR1 is SGHKS and CDR2 YYEKEE (reference sequence). CDR3 size: 16 residues. Trimming removed 1 base from V and 5 bases from J, with 16 bases in between. The CDR3 region is CASSLMPSGSNNEQFF. CDR3 in DNA: TGTGCCAGCAGCTTGATGCCCTCCGGGTCTAACAATGAGCAGTTCTTC.

A note on this clone: Mismatch with germline at one junction end may stem from a read error. The rearrangement uses TRBV20-1 and TRBJ1-2; D ambiguous. CDR3 length: 11 amino acids. Germline V gene sequence: CDR1 DFQATT, CDR2 SNEGSKA (reference sequence). CDR3 protein: CSTSSGHGYTF. The CDR3 coding sequence is TGCAGTACTAGTAGTGGGCATGGCTACACCTTC.

The genes are TRBV28 and TRBJ1-1; D perhaps matches TRBD1 (5 bases). Germline V gene sequence: CDR1 MDHEN, CDR2 SYDVKM. The CDR3 sequence is 13 residues long. The V and J ends lost 3 bases and 7 bases respectively, with 12 bases between them. The CDR3 coding sequence is TGTGCCAGCAGTTTGGGCGGGGGTTTTGAAGCTTTCTTT. This sequence encodes CASSLGGGFEAFF.

This clone was seen more than once but under ten times. The rearrangement uses TRBV9 and TRBJ2-1; TRBD2 agrees at 7 bases. The ends lost 0 bases at V and 5 bases at J; junction bases unmatched: 11. CDR1 is SGDLS, CDR2 YYNGEE, per germline. This CDR3 spans 17 amino acids. The CDR3: CASSVAVGGVGDNEQFF. DNA for the CDR3: TGTGCCAGCAGCGTAGCGGTGGGGGGGGTTGGTGACAATGAGCAGTTCTTC.

This clone was observed once. This chain joins TRBV10-3 and TRBJ2-3; 12 positions agree with TRBD2. The CDR3 contains 16 residues. Unmatched junction bases numbered 5, after V lost 4 bases and J lost 3 bases. The V gene's germline CDR1 is ENHRY and CDR2 SYGVKD. CDR3 region: CAISALAGGPTDTQYF. CDR3 sequence (DNA): TGTGCCATCAGTGCCCTAGCGGGGGGGCCAACAGATACGCAGTATTTT.

The chain uses TRBV20-1 and TRBJ2-7; D perhaps matches TRBD2 (6 bases). Germline CDR1 and CDR2: DFQATT and SNEGSKA (reference sequence). The CDR3 spans 11 residues. The ends were cut back, 5 bases at V and 3 bases at J, with 8 bases in the middle. This chain's CDR3 is CSARAGYEQYF. CDR3 nucleotide sequence: TGCAGTGCTCGAGCGGGCTACGAGCAGTACTTC.

V is TRBV5-1 and J is TRBJ1-4, with TRBD1 identical over 8 bases. V lost 1 base, J lost 8 bases, and 7 bases stayed unmatched. This CDR3 region has 15 residues. Germline loops: CDR1 SGHRS, CDR2 YFSETQ. As DNA, the CDR3 is TGCGCCAGCAGCTTGCGTGGGACAGGTGGAGAAAAACTGTTTTTT. Its protein product is CASSLRGTGGEKLFF.

V usage is TRBV2 and J usage is TRBJ2-3; D call uncertain. The V end was cut by 8 bases, the J end by 9 bases, with 9 bases between. There are 10 residues in the CDR3. CDR1 is SNHLY and CDR2 is FYNNEI in the germline V gene. CDR3 region: CASLSGTQYF. In DNA, the CDR3 is TGTGCCAGCTTATCGGGCACGCAGTATTTT.

The chain recombines TRBV9 with TRBJ2-5; either TRBD1 or TRBD2 may supply D (5 bases each). CDR1 SGDLS and CDR2 YYNGEE come from the germline V gene. The CDR3 runs to 16 residues. Trimming took off 2 bases at V and 4 bases at J, with 18 bases between the two ends. The chain's CDR3 is CASSVMGERVGETQYF. The CDR3 DNA follows: TGTGCCAGCAGCGTCATGGGGGAGAGGGTGGGAGAGACCCAGTACTTC. The variable domain in full, completed from reference TRBV9 and TRBJ2-5, reads DSGVTQTPKHLITATGQRVTLRCSPRSGDLSVYWYQQSLDQGLQFLIQYYNGEERAKGNILERFSAQQFPDLHSELNLSSLELGDSALYFCASSVMGERVGETQYFGPGTRLLVL.

The DNA for the CDR3 is TGTGCCAGCAGCCATATTCAGGCGGGAGAGCAGTACTTC. This encodes CASSHIQAGEQYF. The chain joins TRBV11-3 to TRBJ2-7; D might be TRBD2 (6 bases). Trimming removed 5 bases from V and 7 bases from J, with 15 bases in between. The CDR3 has 13 residues. Germline V gene sequence: CDR1 SGHNT, CDR2 YENEEA.

A single count supports this clone. This rearrangement joins TRBV2 to TRBJ1-2; D remains unclear. Germline V gives CDR1 SNHLY, CDR2 FYNNEI. V was pared by 3 bases and J by 1 base, with 6 bases between. The CDR3 has 13 amino acids. The CDR3 nucleotides read TGTGCCAGCAGTGATAATCTTAACTATGGCTACACCTTC. It yields the protein CASSDNLNYGYTF.

The chain links TRBV15 to TRBJ2-7, with 10 bases matching TRBD2. Unmatched junction bases numbered 6, after V lost 5 bases and J lost 2 bases. CDR3 length: 15 residues. CDR1 and CDR2 (germline): LNHNV, YYDKDF (reference sequence). The chain's CDR3 is CATSPGLAVTYEQYF. The CDR3 DNA is TGTGCCACCAGCCCTGGACTAGCGGTTACCTACGAGCAGTACTTC.

The chain has TRBV7-8 and TRBJ2-2; 9 nucleotides match TRBD1. The CDR3 sequence is 17 residues long. The trim removed 2 bases at V and 2 bases at J, leaving 6 bases unmatched. CDR1 SGHVS and CDR2 FQNEAQ come from the germline V gene. The CDR3, as DNA: TGTGCCAGCAGCTTAACCTACAGGGGGCGCAACACCGGGGAGCTGTTTTTT. As protein: CASSLTYRGRNTGELFF.

The rearrangement links TRBV10-1 to TRBJ2-3; D unresolved. The CDR3 runs 14 residues. From germline, CDR1 is WNHNN and CDR2 SYGVQD (reference sequence). Between the trimmed V and J ends, which lost 3 bases and 2 bases, there was a span of 9 bases. The CDR3 sequence: CASSEAGYTDTQYF. Here the CDR3 DNA reads TGCGCCAGCAGTGAAGCTGGATACACAGATACGCAGTATTTT.

The rearrangement uses TRBV7-2 and TRBJ2-3; D ambiguous. The CDR3 loop spans 12 amino acids. Trimming left V 2 bases short and J 6 bases short, with 6 bases between. CDR1 and CDR2 (germline): SGHTA, FQGNSA. CDR3 DNA sequence: TGTGCCAGCAGCTTATCCGGGGATACGCAGTATTTT. This gives the protein CASSLSGDTQYF. Full variable domain (remainder filled in from reference TRBV7-2 and TRBJ2-3): GAGVSQSPSNKVTEKGKDVELRCDPISGHTALYWYRQSLGQGLEFLIYFQGNSAPDKSGLPSDRFSAERTGGSVSTLTIQRTQQEDSAVYLCASSLSGDTQYFGPGTRLTVL.

This chain connects TRBV6-5 to TRBJ1-1; 10 nucleotides match TRBD1. The CDR3 has 16 amino acids. Germline V gene lookup returns CDR1 MNHEY and CDR2 SVGAGI. Trimming took 4 bases from V and 0 from J; bases not matched to a gene: 5. The CDR3 loop reads CASSLDRGRMNTEAFF. DNA for the CDR3: TGTGCCAGCAGTTTGGACAGGGGGAGAATGAACACTGAAGCTTTCTTT.

Notes on this clone: Other DNA sequences of this sample code for an identical CDR3. The chain combines TRBV5-5 with TRBJ1-1; a possible D gene is TRBD1 (5 bases). This CDR3 comprises 16 residues. Germline V lookup: CDR1 SGHKS, CDR2 YYEKEE (reference sequence). V lost 0 bases and J 3 bases, leaving 15 bases between the germline ends. DNA for the CDR3: TGTGCCAGCAGCTTGGTTCCTGGGGGTAGAGACACTGAAGCTTTCTTT. It codes for CASSLVPGGRDTEAFF.

The chain links TRBV27 to TRBJ2-3, with D possibly TRBD2 on 7 matching bases. Germline lookup yields CDR1 MNHEY and CDR2 SMNVEV (reference sequence). Trimming took off 5 bases at V and 5 bases at J, with 23 bases between the two ends. The CDR3 runs 17 residues. CDR3 coding DNA: TGTGCCAGCAGTCCCCCGGACAGCGGGGTCTCACTAGATACGCAGTATTTT. Protein product: CASSPPDSGVSLDTQYF.

V gene TRBV10-2 combines with J gene TRBJ2-7; D ambiguous. This CDR3 is 9 amino acids long. Germline CDR1 is WSHSY and CDR2 is SAAADI. Trimming left V 8 bases short and J 3 bases short, with 2 bases between. The CDR3 reads CASGYEQYF. CDR3 nucleotide sequence: TGCGCCAGCGGCTACGAGCAGTACTTC.

CDR3 DNA: TGTGCCAGCAGGGTTTGGTGGGACACTGAAGCTTTCTTT. It encodes CASRVWWDTEAFF. V gene TRBV6-5 combines with J gene TRBJ1-1, with D unclear. V was trimmed by 6 bases and J by 3 bases, leaving 11 bases between them. In germline, CDR1 is MNHEY, CDR2 SVGAGI. This CDR3 region has 13 residues.

The rearrangement uses TRBV4-1 and TRBJ1-2; TRBD1 might be the D (5 bases). The V and J ends lost 0 bases and 4 bases respectively, with 9 bases between them. The CDR3 sequence is 14 residues long. The germline V gene has CDR1 MGHRA and CDR2 YSYEKL. This CDR3 reads CASSQDPGLYGYTF. For the CDR3, the DNA is TGCGCCAGCAGCCAAGATCCGGGACTCTATGGCTACACCTTC.